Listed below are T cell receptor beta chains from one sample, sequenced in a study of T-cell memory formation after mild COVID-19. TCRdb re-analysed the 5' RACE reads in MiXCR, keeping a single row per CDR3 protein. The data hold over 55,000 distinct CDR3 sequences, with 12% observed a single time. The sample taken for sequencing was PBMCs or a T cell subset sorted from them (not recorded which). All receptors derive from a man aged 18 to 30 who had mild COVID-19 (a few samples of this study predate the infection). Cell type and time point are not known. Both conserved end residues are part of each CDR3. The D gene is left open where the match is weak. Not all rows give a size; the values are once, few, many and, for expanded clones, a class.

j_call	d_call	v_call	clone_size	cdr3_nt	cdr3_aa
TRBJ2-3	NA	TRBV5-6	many	TGTGCCAGCGGCCAACTGAGCACAGATACGCAGTATTTT	CASGQLSTDTQYF
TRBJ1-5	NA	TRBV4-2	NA	TGTGCCAGCAGCCAAGAACAGGGCAATCAGCCCCAGCATTTT	CASSQEQGNQPQHF
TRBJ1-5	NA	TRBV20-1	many	TGCAGTGCTAGAATGGCACCAAATCAGCCCCAGCATTTT	CSARMAPNQPQHF
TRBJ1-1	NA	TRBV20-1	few	TGCTGCCTCGGCCAGGGGAACACTGAAGCTTTCTTT	CCLGQGNTEAFF
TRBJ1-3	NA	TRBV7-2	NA	TGTGCCAGCAGCTTAGTCCGGGCTGGAAACACCATATATTTT	CASSLVRAGNTIYF
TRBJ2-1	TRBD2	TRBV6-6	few	TGTGCCAGCAGTTATGTTGCGGGGGGGAATGAGCAGTTCTTC	CASSYVAGGNEQFF
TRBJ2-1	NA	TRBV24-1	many	TGTGCCACCAGTCAGTACTCCTACAATGAGCAGTTCTTC	CATSQYSYNEQFF
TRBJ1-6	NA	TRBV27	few	TGTGCCAGCATGTGGTTATTCAATAATTCACCCCTCCACTTT	CASMWLFNNSPLHF
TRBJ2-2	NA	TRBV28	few	TGTGCCAGCAGTTCCCCCGGGGAGCTGTTTTTT	CASSSPGELFF
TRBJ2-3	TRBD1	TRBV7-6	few	TGTGCCAGCAGTTCCCCGACAGGGCCCCAGTATTTT	CASSSPTGPQYF
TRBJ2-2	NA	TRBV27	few	TGTGCCAGCAGTTTATTTCGGGGGGCCCCCGGGGAGCTGTTTTTT	CASSLFRGAPGELFF
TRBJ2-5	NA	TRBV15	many	TGTGCCACCAGCAGAGAACCAAAAGAGACCCAGTACTTC	CATSREPKETQYF
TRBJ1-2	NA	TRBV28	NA	TGTGCCAGCAGAGGCCCCTACGATGGCTACACCTTC	CASRGPYDGYTF
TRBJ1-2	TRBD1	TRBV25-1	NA	TGTGCCAGCAGTGCCGGGACAGGGAGAACCTATGGCTACACCTTC	CASSAGTGRTYGYTF
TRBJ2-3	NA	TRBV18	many	TGTGCCAGCTCACCCTTCTCGTCCGGGGATACGCAGTATTTT	CASSPFSSGDTQYF
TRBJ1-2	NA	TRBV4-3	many	TGCGCCAGCAGCCTCCAGTTCCAGGGACGAAACTATGGCTACACCTTC	CASSLQFQGRNYGYTF
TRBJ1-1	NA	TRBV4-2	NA	TGTGCCAGCAGCCAAGAAACCCTAACCAGTACGGCTTTCTTT	CASSQETLTSTAFF
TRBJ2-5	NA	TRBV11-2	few	TGTGCCAGCAGCTTATTGGGCGGGGGCCGCGAGGGTCGATACTTC	CASSLLGGGREGRYF
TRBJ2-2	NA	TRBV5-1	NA	TGCGCCAGCAGCTTAAGGGAGAACACCGGGGAGCTGTTTTTT	CASSLRENTGELFF
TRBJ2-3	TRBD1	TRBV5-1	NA	TGCGCCAGCAGCTTGGGACAGGGGGCGAGAGATACGCAGTATTTT	CASSLGQGARDTQYF
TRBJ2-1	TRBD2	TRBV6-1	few	TGTGCCAGCAGTGTAAACATACTAGCGGGGGGAGGGAATGAGCAGTTCTTC	CASSVNILAGGGNEQFF
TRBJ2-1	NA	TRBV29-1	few	TGCAGCGTTGAAGAGCAAAGCTCCTACAATGAGCAGTTCTTC	CSVEEQSSYNEQFF
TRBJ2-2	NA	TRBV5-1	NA	TGCGCCAGCAGCAGGACAGATATCGGGGAGCTGTTTTTT	CASSRTDIGELFF
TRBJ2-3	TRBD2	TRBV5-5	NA	TGTGCCAGCAGCTTCAGCGGGGGGGCGACAAACACAGATACGCAGTATTTT	CASSFSGGATNTDTQYF
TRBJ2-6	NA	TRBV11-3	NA	TGTGCCAGCAGCCCCGAACCCGTAACCTCTGGGGCCAACGTCCTGACTTTC	CASSPEPVTSGANVLTF
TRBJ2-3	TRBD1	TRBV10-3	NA	TGTGCCATCAGTGAGTCGCCCTCTCGGCGGCGACAGGGCCTCACAGATACGCAGTATTTT	CAISESPSRRRQGLTDTQYF
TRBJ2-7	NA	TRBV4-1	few	TGCGCCAGCAGCCAACAGGGGGGGGACTACGAGCAGTACTTC	CASSQQGGDYEQYF
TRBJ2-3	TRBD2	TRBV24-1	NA	TGTGCCACCAGTACTAGCGGGGGGGGTGATACGCAGTATTTT	CATSTSGGGDTQYF
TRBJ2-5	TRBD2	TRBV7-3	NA	TGTGCCAGCAGCCCCGGGGGAGGGTTGGAGACCCAGTACTTC	CASSPGGGLETQYF
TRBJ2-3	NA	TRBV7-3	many	TGTGCCAGCAGCTTAAACCCCGTTGCAGATACGCAGTATTTT	CASSLNPVADTQYF
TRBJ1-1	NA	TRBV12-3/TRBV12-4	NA	TGTGCCAGCAGTCTGGGCCCGAGAGCTTTCTTT	CASSLGPRAFF
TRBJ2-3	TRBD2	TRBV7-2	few	TGTGCCAGCAGCTCCCCTCTGGGAGCGGGGGTTCGCACAGATACGCAGTATTTT	CASSSPLGAGVRTDTQYF
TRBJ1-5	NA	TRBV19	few	TGTGCCAGTAGTTGGGAACGCAATCAGCCCCAGCATTTT	CASSWERNQPQHF
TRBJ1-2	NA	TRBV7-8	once	TGTGCCAGCAGCCGTCGCGACAGTAACTATGGCTACACCTTC	CASSRRDSNYGYTF
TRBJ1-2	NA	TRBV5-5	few	TGTGCCAGCAGCTCGGAACAGGGATGGCGGGGCTACACCTTC	CASSSEQGWRGYTF
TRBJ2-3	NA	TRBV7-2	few	TGTGCCAGCCTGCGAAGGGTTCTTAGCACAGATACGCAGTATTTT	CASLRRVLSTDTQYF
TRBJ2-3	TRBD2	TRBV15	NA	TGTGCCACCAGCGGCCAGGGAGGGGATACGCAGTATTTT	CATSGQGGDTQYF
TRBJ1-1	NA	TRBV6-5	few	TGTGCCAGCAGTAGCGGAAGGGGCGAGAACACTGAAGCTTTCTTT	CASSSGRGENTEAFF
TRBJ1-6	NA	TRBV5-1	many	TGCGCCAGCAGCTTGAGGGGGACGACCCGGACTGATAATTCACCCCTCCACTTT	CASSLRGTTRTDNSPLHF
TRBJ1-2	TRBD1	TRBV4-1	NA	TGCGCCAGCAGCAAGCAGGGGGCCGGGGGCTACACCTTC	CASSKQGAGGYTF
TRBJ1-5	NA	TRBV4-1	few	TGCGCCAGCAGCCACCGACAGGTTAGCAATCAGCCCCAGCATTTT	CASSHRQVSNQPQHF
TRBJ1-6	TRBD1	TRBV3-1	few	TGTGCCAGCAGCCAGCAGGACAGGGCCTCACCCCTCCACTTT	CASSQQDRASPLHF
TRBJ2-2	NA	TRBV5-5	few	TGTGCCAGCAGCTTGGATCTCCACGGGGAGCTGTTTTTT	CASSLDLHGELFF
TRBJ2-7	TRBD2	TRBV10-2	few	TGCGCCAGCAGTGAGCCTCGGCGGGGGGTTGGTGAGCAGTACTTC	CASSEPRRGVGEQYF
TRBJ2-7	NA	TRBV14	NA	TGTGCCATCTCCGTGGGGGCGGTCTACGAGCAGTACTTC	CAISVGAVYEQYF
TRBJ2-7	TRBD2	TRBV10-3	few	TGTGCCGCGGGACTAGCGGTCTACGAGCAGTACTTC	CAAGLAVYEQYF
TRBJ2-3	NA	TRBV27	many	TGTGCCACCGCGGGGAGAAACACAGATACGCAGTATTTT	CATAGRNTDTQYF
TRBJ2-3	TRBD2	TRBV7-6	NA	TGTGCCAGCAGCTTATCCGGGACTAGCGGCACAGATACGCAGTATTTT	CASSLSGTSGTDTQYF
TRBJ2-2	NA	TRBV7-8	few	TGTGCCAGCAGCGGAAGGGCCGCGAACACCGGGGAGCTGTTTTTT	CASSGRAANTGELFF
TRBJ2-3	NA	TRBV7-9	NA	TGTGCCAGCAGCTTAAGATCGACTAACTCGCAGTATTTT	CASSLRSTNSQYF
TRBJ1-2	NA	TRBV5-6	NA	TGTGCCAGCAGCCCAAGCGCGTCCGGGGCGGGTGGCTACACCTTC	CASSPSASGAGGYTF
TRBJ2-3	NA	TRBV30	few	TGTGCCTGGAGTGTACCTGGCGGTCGCACAGATACGCAGTATTTT	CAWSVPGGRTDTQYF
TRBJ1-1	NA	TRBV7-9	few	TGTGCCAGCAGCCCCTTCGCGGTGAACACTGAAGCTTTCTTT	CASSPFAVNTEAFF
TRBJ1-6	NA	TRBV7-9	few	TGTGCCAGCAGCTTAGACGGGGAGGCACCCCTCCACTTT	CASSLDGEAPLHF
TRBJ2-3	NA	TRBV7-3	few	TGTGCCAGCAGCTTCCTTGGGCAGCCCACAGATACGCAGTATTTT	CASSFLGQPTDTQYF
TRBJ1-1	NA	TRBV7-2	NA	TGTGCCAGCAGCATTCAGGGAGGGGGGAACACTGAAGCTTTCTTT	CASSIQGGGNTEAFF
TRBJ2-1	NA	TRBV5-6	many	TGTGCCAGCAGCTTTTTGGGAGCCGACCACAATGAGCAGTTCTTC	CASSFLGADHNEQFF